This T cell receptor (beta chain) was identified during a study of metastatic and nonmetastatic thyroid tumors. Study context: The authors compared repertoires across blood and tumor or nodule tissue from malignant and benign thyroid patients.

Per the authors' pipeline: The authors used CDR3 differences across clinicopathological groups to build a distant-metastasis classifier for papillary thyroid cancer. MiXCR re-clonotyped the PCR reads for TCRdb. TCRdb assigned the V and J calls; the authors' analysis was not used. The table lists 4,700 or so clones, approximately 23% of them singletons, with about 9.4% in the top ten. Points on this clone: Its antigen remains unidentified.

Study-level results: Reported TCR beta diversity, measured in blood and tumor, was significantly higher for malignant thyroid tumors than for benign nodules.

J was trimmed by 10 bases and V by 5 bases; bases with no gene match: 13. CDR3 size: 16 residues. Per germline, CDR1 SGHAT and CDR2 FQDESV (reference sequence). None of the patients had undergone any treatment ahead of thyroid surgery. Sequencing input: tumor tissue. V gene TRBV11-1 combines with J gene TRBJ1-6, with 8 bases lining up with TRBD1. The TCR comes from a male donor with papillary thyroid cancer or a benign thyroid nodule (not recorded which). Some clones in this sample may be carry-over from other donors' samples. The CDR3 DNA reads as TGTGCCAGCAGCCCCGCCCTCGGACAGGGTGGATCACCCCTCCACTTT. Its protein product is CASSPALGQGGSPLHF.